The 10 T cell receptor beta chains reported below all come from one sample, sequenced in a study of tumor-infiltrating lymphocytes in localized non-small cell lung cancer. Here immunoSEQ multiplex PCR was the method, and the copy in TCRdb shows in-frame clones only, minus some. This table has around 6,700 clones, under 80% appearing once. The sample consisted of uninvolved lung tissue not adjacent to the tumor. These receptors all stem from a human donor with non-small cell lung cancer.

This clone was counted between two and nine times. CDR3 sequence: CASSRGDTGELFF. The CDR3, as DNA: TGCGCCAGCAGCCGGGGAGACACCGGGGAGCTGTTTTTT. This chain joins TRBV5-1 and TRBJ2-2; D is perhaps TRBD2 (5 bases). V gave up 4 bases and J gave up 3 bases, with 7 bases separating them. This CDR3 has 13 residues. Germline V gene data show CDR1 as SGHRS and CDR2 as YFSETQ.

This clone was counted a single time. The chain joins TRBV9 to TRBJ1-2; D not resolved. In germline, CDR1 is SGDLS, CDR2 YYNGEE. V gave up 4 bases and J gave up 8 bases, with 18 bases separating them. The CDR3 totals 14 residues. In DNA, the CDR3 is TGTGCCAGCAGCCCGATGTTGGATGGGGTCGGCTACACCTTC. As protein: CASSPMLDGVGYTF.

The rearrangement links TRBV15 to TRBJ1-2; D is unclear. V was cut by 3 bases and J by 4 bases, with 15 bases left in between. Germline lookup yields CDR1 LNHNV and CDR2 YYDKDF (reference sequence). This CDR3 has 15 amino acids. CDR3 protein: CATSRDLQTAYGYTF. Here the CDR3 DNA reads TGTGCCACCAGCAGGGACTTACAGACCGCCTATGGCTACACCTTC.

The CDR3 is CAWSVGTLTGQPQHF. The CDR3 DNA is TGTGCCTGGAGTGTGGGGACCCTAACAGGGCAGCCCCAGCATTTT. The V and J genes are TRBV30 and TRBJ1-5, with D tentatively TRBD1 (6 bases). V shed 0 bases and J shed 7 bases, with 16 bases lying between them. The V gene's germline CDR1 is GTSNPN and CDR2 SVGIG (reference sequence). The CDR3 consists of 15 residues.

This CDR3 is CAWRGPGGGTEAFF. CDR3 in DNA: TGTGCCTGGAGGGGGCCCGGGGGTGGGACTGAAGCTTTCTTT. The V and J genes are TRBV30 and TRBJ1-1; TRBD1 is a possible D gene (5 bases). This CDR3 has 14 residues. V was trimmed by 3 bases and J by 5 bases, leaving 16 bases between them. Germline V gene data show CDR1 as GTSNPN and CDR2 as SVGIG (reference sequence).

V gene TRBV6-5 combines with J gene TRBJ1-2, with TRBD1 identical over 7 bases. J lost 8 bases, V lost 7 bases, and 7 bases had no gene match. Germline CDR1 and CDR2: MNHEY and SVGAGI. The CDR3 contains 12 residues. The CDR3 sequence: CASTHRGGGYTF. DNA of the CDR3: TGTGCCAGCACCCACAGGGGCGGAGGCTACACCTTC.

The rearrangement joins TRBV5-1 to TRBJ1-5; D unclear. V was trimmed by 0 bases and J by 3 bases, leaving 4 bases between them. The length of the CDR3 is 13 residues. Germline-derived CDR1 and CDR2 are SGHRS and YFSETQ. The DNA of the CDR3 is TGCGCCAGCAGCTTGGAGCTCAATCAGCCCCAGCATTTT. Translating it yields CASSLELNQPQHF.

The rearrangement links TRBV2 to TRBJ1-2; 8 bases align to TRBD1. CDR3 size: 14 residues. Trimming cost V 3 bases and J 7 bases; bases outside gene matches: 7. Germline V lookup: CDR1 SNHLY, CDR2 FYNNEI. For the CDR3, the DNA is TGTGCCAGCAGTGACCGATCGACAGGGGCTGGCTACACCTTC. The encoded protein is CASSDRSTGAGYTF.

This clone was detected only a few times. The chain recombines TRBV11-2 with TRBJ1-1; D is undetermined. V lost 4 bases to trimming and J lost 4 bases, with 4 bases between them. CDR1 is SGHAT and CDR2 is FQNNGV in the germline V gene. This CDR3 contains 11 residues. The CDR3 bases are TGTGCCAGCAGCTGGGGCACTGAAGCTTTCTTT. This codes for CASSWGTEAFF.

For the CDR3, the DNA is TGTGCCAGCAGCTTAGGAGGTACAGGGAGATCCTACGAGCAGTACTTC. Translated: CASSLGGTGRSYEQYF. The chain combines TRBV5-6 with TRBJ2-7; maybe TRBD1 (6 bases). Germline lookup yields CDR1 SGHDT and CDR2 YYEEEE. The CDR3 has 16 residues. Trimming left V 2 bases short and J 1 base short, with 16 bases between.